Below, 32 T cell receptor beta chains from the same sample are listed, as sequenced in a study of identical twins. TCRdb independently ran MiXCR on the 5' RACE reads; one entry per CDR3 protein. This table holds around 480,000 distinct CDR3 sequences, over 12% found once. These data were also reused for a study on yellow fever vaccine responses in identical twins.

The sequencing sample was made of CD4+ T cells sorted from blood. All receptors come from a woman in her late teens or twenties in good health.

The rearrangement links TRBV4-2 to TRBJ2-7, with D possibly called TRBD1 or TRBD2 (6 bases each). Trimming took off 4 bases at V and 4 bases at J, with 14 bases between the two ends. In germline, CDR1 is LGHNA, CDR2 YNFKEQ. The CDR3 extends over 14 amino acids. CDR3 loop: CASSPSRGEYEQYF. Written as DNA, the CDR3 is TGTGCCAGCAGCCCGTCGAGGGGGGAATACGAGCAGTACTTC.

This clonotype has more than one count but fewer than ten. The CDR3 bases are TGCGCCAGCAGCCATGAACAGAACATACAAGAGACCCAGTACTTC. This sequence encodes CASSHEQNIQETQYF. This sequence joins TRBV4-1 and TRBJ2-5; D uncertain. The V end lost 3 bases, the J end lost 2 bases, and 13 bases lay between the germline ends. This CDR3 is built from 15 residues. CDR1 MGHRA and CDR2 YSYEKL come from the germline V gene.

V is TRBV5-1 and J is TRBJ2-7; 9 bases map to TRBD1. The length of the CDR3 is 14 residues. CDR1 is SGHRS and CDR2 is YFSETQ in the germline V gene. The ends lost 4 bases at V and 6 bases at J; junction bases unmatched: 8. The CDR3 sequence is CASSITGQGGEQYF. As DNA, the CDR3 is TGCGCCAGCAGCATAACGGGACAGGGAGGCGAGCAGTACTTC.

This clonotype has just a few counts. The chain is built from TRBV14 and TRBJ2-3, with TRBD2 matching 9 bases. The CDR3 totals 17 residues. Germline assignment: CDR1 SGHDN and CDR2 FVKESK. Trimming at V came to 4 bases and at J to 10 bases, leaving 18 bases not matched to a gene. Written as DNA, the CDR3 is TGTGCCAGCAGCCTTCAGCAGAGAATGCGGCGGGGGGGTCCGCAGTATTTT. This sequence encodes CASSLQQRMRRGGPQYF. The whole variable domain, filled in from reference TRBV14 and TRBJ2-3, reads EAGVTQFPSHSVIEKGQTVTLRCDPISGHDNLYWYRRVMGKEIKFLLHFVKESKQDESGMPNNRFLAERTGGTYSTLKVQPAELEDSGVYFCASSLQQRMRRGGPQYFGPGTRLTVL.

This clonotype has just a few counts. The chain joins TRBV5-1 to TRBJ2-7; unclear D gene. This CDR3 has 16 residues. Germline CDR1 is SGHRS and CDR2 is YFSETQ. Trimming took off 2 bases at V and 4 bases at J, with 19 bases between the two ends. The CDR3 is CASSFSRPGAGYEQYF. In nucleotides, the CDR3 is TGCGCCAGCAGCTTTTCCCGTCCAGGAGCCGGATACGAGCAGTACTTC.

The sample holds a few counts of this clonotype. The V call is TRBV6-2 or TRBV6-3, the J call TRBJ2-3, with a possible D match to TRBD2 (5 bases). Trimming left V 8 bases short and J 4 bases short, with 10 bases between. This CDR3 is 12 amino acids long. Germline CDR1 is MNHEY and CDR2 is SVGEGT. The CDR3 reads CASCSGADTQYF. CDR3 in DNA: TGTGCCAGCTGTTCCGGGGCAGATACGCAGTATTTT.

CDR3 nucleotide sequence: TGTGCCAGCAGTTACTTCGGGACTAGCGGTTACAATGAGCAGTTCTTC. Encoded protein: CASSYFGTSGYNEQFF. The chain links TRBV6-2 or TRBV6-3 to TRBJ2-1; 11 bases map to TRBD2. Germline V CDR1 and CDR2: MNHEY, SVGEGT. The CDR3 is made up of 16 amino acids. The J segment lost 4 bases and the V segment lost 1 base, leaving 3 bases of the junction unmatched.

The V gene is TRBV5-1, the J gene TRBJ1-6; the D is unclear. V shed 0 bases and J shed 6 bases, with 4 bases lying between them. Per germline, CDR1 SGHRS and CDR2 YFSETQ. The CDR3 is made up of 13 amino acids. This chain's CDR3 is CASSLAVNSPLHF. CDR3 in DNA: TGCGCCAGCAGCTTGGCCGTTAATTCACCCCTCCACTTT.

This clonotype has more than one count but fewer than ten. The chain uses TRBV2 and TRBJ2-1, with TRBD2 matching 8 bases. Trimming cost V 6 bases and J 4 bases; bases outside gene matches: 8. Germline V gene lookup returns CDR1 SNHLY and CDR2 FYNNEI. The CDR3 has 15 amino acids. CDR3 sequence: CASRRTSGNYNEQFF. Written as DNA, the CDR3 is TGTGCCAGCAGACGCACTAGCGGTAATTACAATGAGCAGTTCTTC. Using reference TRBV2 and TRBJ2-1 for the parts outside the CDR3, the full variable domain is EPEVTQTPSHQVTQMGQEVILRCVPISNHLYFYWYRQILGQKVEFLVSFYNNEISEKSEIFDDQFSVERPDGSNFTLKIRSTKLEDSAMYFCASRRTSGNYNEQFFGPGTRLTVL.

This clonotype was counted at least ten times. CDR3 in amino acids: CASSFPGSYEQYF. The CDR3 DNA sequence: TGTGCCAGCAGTTTTCCCGGTTCCTACGAGCAGTACTTC. The J gene is TRBJ2-7, the V gene TRBV6-6, with unresolved D. Looked up from germline, CDR1 is MNHNY and CDR2 is SVGAGI (reference sequence). The V and J ends lost 4 bases and 1 base respectively, with 8 bases between them. The CDR3 contains 13 residues.

This chain uses TRBV4-1 with TRBJ2-1; 8 positions agree with TRBD2. The CDR3 is 16 amino acids. V lost 4 bases to trimming and J lost 3 bases; unmatched junction nucleotides: 8. CDR1 and CDR2 (germline): MGHRA, YSYEKL. CDR3: CASSPQIAGFYNEQFF. The CDR3 DNA follows: TGCGCCAGCAGCCCCCAAATAGCGGGGTTCTACAATGAGCAGTTCTTC.

This clonotype was observed a handful of times. The rearrangement links TRBV12-3 or TRBV12-4 to TRBJ2-7; TRBD2 is a possible D gene (6 bases). The CDR3 has 16 residues. V was clipped by 1 base and J by 3 bases, with 16 bases between them. CDR3 DNA sequence: TGTGCCAGCAGTTTAGTCGCGGGGATCCTGGGCTACGAGCAGTACTTC. Protein: CASSLVAGILGYEQYF.

The chain links TRBV12-5 to TRBJ2-5; D gene unclear. This CDR3 contains 13 residues. V gave up 3 bases and J gave up 1 base, with 6 bases separating them. Germline CDR1 and CDR2: LGHNT and FRNRAP. CDR3 sequence (DNA): TGTGCTAGTGGTTTACAAGGCCAAGAGACCCAGTACTTC. Protein sequence: CASGLQGQETQYF.

In its sample, this clonotype was seen a few times. The chain uses TRBV7-8 and TRBJ2-5, with a possible D match to TRBD1 (6 bases). Germline CDR1 and CDR2: SGHVS and FQNEAQ. There are 14 residues in the CDR3. Trimming stripped 5 bases from V and 6 bases from J, with 16 bases between. CDR3 bases: TGTGCCAGCAGCACGGGCACAGGGTTTCAGACCCAGTACTTC. Its protein is CASSTGTGFQTQYF. The whole variable domain, filled in from reference TRBV7-8 and TRBJ2-5, reads GAGVSQSPRYKVAKRGQDVALRCDPISGHVSLFWYQQALGQGPEFLTYFQNEAQLDKSGLPSDRFFAERPEGSVSTLKIQRTQQEDSAVYLCASSTGTGFQTQYFGPGTRLLVL.

The V gene is TRBV4-3, the J gene TRBJ2-3; possible D gene TRBD2, 5 bases. Trimming took off 1 base at V and 0 bases at J, with 11 bases between the two ends. CDR3 size: 16 residues. The germline gives CDR1 LGHNA, CDR2 YSLEER. CDR3 loop: CASSQGSPGSTDTQYF. DNA for the CDR3: TGCGCCAGCAGCCAAGGTTCCCCGGGAAGCACAGATACGCAGTATTTT.

This clonotype was counted a few times. The chain couples TRBV5-1 to TRBJ1-6; D unresolved. V was shortened by 3 bases and J by 5 bases, with 6 bases between the two germline ends. Looked up from germline, CDR1 is SGHRS and CDR2 is YFSETQ. The CDR3 is made up of 13 amino acids. As DNA, the CDR3 is TGCGCCAGCAGCTCCAGCGATAATTCACCCCTCCACTTT. Amino acids: CASSSSDNSPLHF.

This rearrangement joins TRBV5-6 to TRBJ2-1; 15 bases fit TRBD2. The CDR3 covers 18 residues. Germline V gives CDR1 SGHDT, CDR2 YYEEEE. The trim removed 0 bases at V and 7 bases at J, leaving 8 bases unmatched. The CDR3 loop reads CASSLVWTSGGAVNEQFF. In DNA, the CDR3 is TGTGCCAGCAGCTTGGTCTGGACTAGCGGGGGGGCCGTAAATGAGCAGTTCTTC. The variable domain in full, with the rest retrieved from reference TRBV5-6 and TRBJ2-1, is DAGVTQSPTHLIKTRGQQVTLRCSPKSGHDTVSWYQQALGQGPQFIFQYYEEEERQRGNFPDRFSGHQFPNYSSELNVNALLLGDSALYLCASSLVWTSGGAVNEQFFGPGTRLTVL.

This sequence joins TRBV20-1 and TRBJ2-5; 10 bases agree with TRBD2. This CDR3 is 17 amino acids long. The V gene's germline CDR1 is DFQATT and CDR2 SNEGSKA (reference sequence). After removal of 0 bases from V and 5 bases from J, the junction contained 12 bases not matched to a gene. CDR3 protein: CSARDGQASGGYETQYF. The CDR3 DNA reads TGCAGTGCTAGAGACGGGCAGGCTAGCGGGGGATACGAGACCCAGTACTTC.

This clonotype has more than one count but fewer than ten. This chain joins TRBV5-1 and TRBJ2-2; the match to TRBD1 covers 7 bases. The CDR3 covers 15 residues. Trimming cost V 1 base and J 7 bases; bases outside gene matches: 7. The V gene's germline CDR1 is SGHRS and CDR2 YFSETQ. The CDR3 DNA is TGCGCCAGCAGCTTGCCTGACAGGGCTATCGGGGAGCTGTTTTTT. Its protein is CASSLPDRAIGELFF. The complete variable domain, with remaining parts taken from reference TRBV5-1 and TRBJ2-2, reads KAGVTQTPRYLIKTRGQQVTLSCSPISGHRSVSWYQQTPGQGLQFLFEYFSETQRNKGNFPGRFSGRQFSNSRSEMNVSTLELGDSALYLCASSLPDRAIGELFFGEGSRLTVL.

This clonotype has only a few counts. The V gene is TRBV4-2, the J gene TRBJ2-5; 9 bases line up with TRBD2. Germline CDR1 and CDR2: LGHNA and YNFKEQ. V shed 0 bases, J shed 2 bases, and the junction held 4 bases outside the gene matches. The CDR3 consists of 16 residues. CDR3 sequence reads: CASSQDGLAGQETQYF. The CDR3 nucleotides are TGTGCCAGCAGCCAAGATGGTCTAGCGGGGCAAGAGACCCAGTACTTC.

The CDR3 reads CASGGGPSSYNEQFF. DNA for the CDR3: TGTGCCAGCGGAGGAGGGCCAAGCTCCTACAATGAGCAGTTCTTC. This sequence joins TRBV6-1 and TRBJ2-1, with D possibly being TRBD2 (6 bases). Germline V gives CDR1 MNHNS, CDR2 SASEGT. This CDR3 is 15 amino acids long. The germline V and J ends were trimmed by 8 bases and 0 bases, with 14 bases remaining between them.

This clonotype showed up just a few times. The chain employs TRBV6-2 or TRBV6-3 and TRBJ2-3; D ambiguous. The V gene's germline CDR1 is MNHEY and CDR2 SVGEGT. The CDR3 is 16 amino acids. Trimming left V 6 bases short and J 1 base short, with 17 bases between. The CDR3 DNA follows: TGTGCCAGCAGCCACCTCGACATTCAGGGCACAGATACGCAGTATTTT. Encoded protein: CASSHLDIQGTDTQYF.

This clonotype was seen repeatedly, ten times or more. The chain recombines TRBV7-2 with TRBJ2-7, with a possible D match to TRBD1 (6 bases). V lost 2 bases, J lost 3 bases, and 14 bases lay in between. The CDR3 loop spans 15 amino acids. The germline V gene has CDR1 SGHTA and CDR2 FQGNSA. The CDR3: CASSLTSTGGYEQYF. In DNA, the CDR3 is TGTGCCAGCAGCTTAACTTCGACAGGAGGCTACGAGCAGTACTTC.

This rearrangement joins TRBV6-2 or TRBV6-3 to TRBJ1-4; no definite D call. V lost 2 bases, J lost 6 bases, and 13 bases lay in between. CDR1 is MNHEY, CDR2 SVGEGT, per germline. The CDR3 contains 15 residues. CDR3 DNA: TGTGCCAGCAGTTACAATGCAGCCGGGGATGAAAAACTGTTTTTT. Translated: CASSYNAAGDEKLFF.

This clonotype was detected ten times or more. This chain connects TRBV6-2 or TRBV6-3 to TRBJ2-3; 7 bases are shared with TRBD1. Germline-derived CDR1 and CDR2 are MNHEY and SVGEGT. Trimming cost V 0 bases and J 4 bases; bases outside gene matches: 4. The CDR3 is made up of 15 amino acids. The CDR3 sequence is CASSYSRQGSDTQYF. The CDR3 nucleotides read TGTGCCAGCAGTTACTCGAGACAGGGATCAGATACGCAGTATTTT.

This clonotype appeared a few times. The CDR3 DNA reads as TGTGCCAGCAGCTTAGAGACGGGACTAGCGGGAGGACTAGCCAAAAACATTCAGTACTTC. Protein sequence: CASSLETGLAGGLAKNIQYF. The chain uses TRBV11-2 and TRBJ2-4; 15 bases are a match to TRBD2. CDR3 length: 20 amino acids. Germline V CDR1 and CDR2: SGHAT, FQNNGV. J was trimmed by 0 bases and V by 0 bases; bases with no gene match: 6.

This clonotype was seen at least ten times. The chain uses TRBV7-2 and TRBJ2-7; D not certain. The CDR3 loop spans 16 amino acids. Trimming removed 1 base at V and 3 bases at J, with 16 bases between. CDR1 and CDR2 (germline): SGHTA, FQGNSA. Written as DNA, the CDR3 is TGTGCCAGCAGCTTAGACCTGTGGTCAACCGGCTACGAGCAGTACTTC. Its protein is CASSLDLWSTGYEQYF.

The V call is TRBV20-1, the J call TRBJ2-3; D may be TRBD2 (6 bases). This CDR3 has 15 residues. CDR1 and CDR2 from the germline V gene are DFQATT and SNEGSKA (reference sequence). V was pared by 6 bases and J by 0 bases, with 16 bases between. DNA for the CDR3: TGCAGTGCCCCCGACACTAGCACAAGCACAGATACGCAGTATTTT. Protein product: CSAPDTSTSTDTQYF.

This chain uses TRBV3-1 with TRBJ1-6; D remains unclear. V lost 4 bases to trimming and J lost 7 bases, with 11 bases between them. This CDR3 region has 14 residues. Germline V lookup: CDR1 LGHDT, CDR2 YNNKEL (reference sequence). CDR3 residues: CASSLNTQNSPLHF. DNA for the CDR3: TGTGCCAGCAGCCTGAATACTCAGAATTCACCCCTCCACTTT.

The J gene is TRBJ1-1, the V gene TRBV12-3 or TRBV12-4; 7 bases map to TRBD1. With 3 bases clipped from V and 0 bases from J, the junction kept 7 bases outside the gene matches. The CDR3 totals 16 residues. The chain's CDR3 is CASSLTGQDMNTEAFF. The DNA for the CDR3 is TGTGCCAGCAGTTTGACAGGACAGGACATGAACACTGAAGCTTTCTTT.

This clonotype has only a few counts. The chain is built from TRBV4-2 and TRBJ1-1; TRBD1 is a possible D gene (5 bases). V dropped 5 bases and J dropped 4 bases, with 17 bases sitting between them. The germline CDR1 and CDR2 sequences are LGHNA and YNFKEQ. There are 15 residues in the CDR3. This CDR3 reads CASSSWTSSSTEAFF. CDR3 DNA sequence: TGTGCCAGCAGCTCTTGGACAAGCTCGAGCACTGAAGCTTTCTTT.

V is TRBV18 and J is TRBJ2-7; D unresolved. Trimming shortened V by 7 bases and J by 3 bases, and 10 bases separated the two germline ends. From germline, CDR1 is KGHSH and CDR2 LQKENI. The CDR3 is made up of 12 amino acids. CDR3 sequence: CASCLNSYEQYF. Here the CDR3 DNA reads TGTGCCAGCTGTTTGAACAGCTACGAGCAGTACTTC.